One sample yielded the 26 T cell receptor beta chains listed below, sequenced in a study of T cell responses to AZD1222 COVID-19 vaccine. Data came from immunoSEQ multiplex PCR; TCRdb stores just in-frame clones and leaves some out. The table records 130,000 or so clones, around 94% of them present only once. The input for sequencing was peripheral blood, taken on day 0 of AZD1222 vaccination. The receptors come from an adult in good health.

This chain links TRBV27 with TRBJ2-7; 9 bases line up with TRBD1. From germline, CDR1 is MNHEY and CDR2 SMNVEV (reference sequence). The CDR3 totals 15 residues. With 5 bases clipped from V and 3 bases from J, the junction kept 8 bases outside the gene matches. The DNA for the CDR3 is TGTGCCAGCAGTCCAACAGGGGGCCCTTTCTACGAGCAGTACTTC. It encodes CASSPTGGPFYEQYF.

The chain combines TRBV30 with TRBJ1-2; 8 bases are shared with TRBD1. CDR3 length: 15 residues. The germline V gene encodes CDR1 GTSNPN and CDR2 SVGIG (reference sequence). V gave up 4 bases and J gave up 6 bases; unmatched junction bases: 13. CDR3 bases: TGTGCCTGGATAGGACAGGGAAGAGGGAAGAATGGCTACACCTTC. Amino acids: CAWIGQGRGKNGYTF.

This chain links TRBV5-8 with TRBJ2-1, with D hard to call. Per germline, CDR1 SGHTS and CDR2 YDEGEE. The CDR3 is made up of 13 amino acids. V lost 5 bases to trimming and J lost 4 bases, with 10 bases between them. CDR3 sequence reads: CASRQVGYNEQFF. The CDR3 nucleotides read TGTGCCAGCAGGCAGGTGGGATACAATGAGCAGTTCTTC.

V is TRBV9 and J is TRBJ1-1, with unresolved D. Germline CDR1 SGDLS, CDR2 YYNGEE. CDR3 length: 14 residues. Trimming pared 0 bases from V and 2 bases from J, leaving 8 bases between. CDR3 DNA: TGTGCCAGCAGCGTAGTTCTGGGAAACACTGAAGCTTTCTTT. Encoded protein: CASSVVLGNTEAFF.

The V call is TRBV2, the J call TRBJ1-6; the D is unclear. Germline assignment: CDR1 SNHLY and CDR2 FYNNEI. V was cut by 2 bases and J by 7 bases, with 6 bases left in between. The CDR3 is 13 amino acids. The CDR3 coding sequence is TGTGCCAGCAGTGAATCGGCCAATTCACCCCTCCACTTT. Its translation is CASSESANSPLHF.

This clone was seen once. The chain recombines TRBV30 with TRBJ1-6; no reliable D call. Trimming removed 2 bases from V and 5 bases from J, with 10 bases in between. The CDR3 totals 14 residues. From germline, CDR1 is GTSNPN and CDR2 SVGIG (reference sequence). CDR3 nucleotide sequence: TGTGCCTGGAGTCACAGTTCAGATAATTCACCCCTCCACTTT. Translated, it gives CAWSHSSDNSPLHF.

V usage is TRBV9 and J usage is TRBJ2-1, with unresolved D. Germline V gene sequence: CDR1 SGDLS, CDR2 YYNGEE. The V and J ends lost 0 bases and 4 bases respectively, with 11 bases between them. The CDR3 is made up of 15 amino acids. CDR3 nucleotide sequence: TGTGCCAGCAGCGTAGGGCCAGAGATTTACAATGAGCAGTTCTTC. It specifies CASSVGPEIYNEQFF.

V and J are TRBV6-2 or TRBV6-3 and TRBJ2-3; a weak D match, TRBD2 (5 bases). Trimming shortened V by 2 bases and J by 2 bases, and 20 bases separated the two germline ends. CDR3 length: 18 amino acids. CDR1 and CDR2 (germline): MNHEY, SVGEGT. CDR3 in amino acids: CASSYDPGWPTSTDTQYF. CDR3 DNA sequence: TGTGCCAGCAGTTACGATCCGGGGTGGCCGACGTCCACAGATACGCAGTATTTT.

The chain couples TRBV11-2 to TRBJ1-2; D not resolved. V was cut by 1 base and J by 8 bases, with 20 bases left in between. In germline, CDR1 is SGHAT, CDR2 FQNNGV. The CDR3 is 16 residues long. The DNA for the CDR3 is TGTGCCAGCAGCTTAGCGACGGGCCCTACACCGGGAGGCTACACCTTC. It yields the protein CASSLATGPTPGGYTF.

V usage is TRBV28 and J usage is TRBJ1-2; D call uncertain. CDR3 length equals 13 residues. V shed 3 bases and J shed 2 bases, with 7 bases lying between them. The V gene's germline CDR1 is MDHEN and CDR2 SYDVKM. CDR3 amino acids: CASSFPSNYGYTF. CDR3 sequence (DNA): TGTGCCAGCAGTTTTCCATCAAACTATGGCTACACCTTC.

This chain connects TRBV6-5 to TRBJ2-1; 9 bases fit TRBD2. The CDR3 runs to 15 residues. J was trimmed by 4 bases and V by 6 bases; bases with no gene match: 7. Germline V CDR1 and CDR2: MNHEY, SVGAGI. The DNA of the CDR3 is TGTGCCAGCAGCTCCCGCACTAGCGGGTACAATGAGCAGTTCTTC. Protein sequence: CASSSRTSGYNEQFF.

The chain recombines TRBV12-3 or TRBV12-4 with TRBJ2-1; the D gene could be TRBD1 or TRBD2 (5 bases each). Trimming left V 1 base short and J 9 bases short, with 10 bases between. The CDR3 extends over 13 amino acids. In nucleotides, the CDR3 is TGTGCCAGCAGTTTAGGTGGGACGGGTGAGCAGTTCTTC. It yields the protein CASSLGGTGEQFF.

This chain joins TRBV6-1 and TRBJ1-3; D remains ambiguous. The CDR3 spans 17 residues. The V gene's germline CDR1 is MNHNS and CDR2 SASEGT. V was clipped by 1 base and J by 0 bases, with 13 bases between them. CDR3 sequence reads: CASSEVIVRHSGNTIYF. CDR3 nucleotides: TGTGCCAGCAGTGAAGTGATAGTCAGACACTCTGGAAACACCATATATTTT.

V and J are TRBV3-1 (or the pseudogene TRBV3-2) and TRBJ2-7; 7 positions agree with TRBD1. The J segment lost 2 bases and the V segment lost 5 bases, leaving 12 bases of the junction unmatched. The CDR3 sequence is 16 residues long. Per germline, CDR1 LGHDT and CDR2 YNNKEL (reference sequence). CDR3 in amino acids: CASSAADRSNAYEQYF. For the CDR3, the DNA is TGTGCCAGCAGCGCAGCGGACAGGTCTAACGCCTACGAGCAGTACTTC.

This clone was picked up one time. The chain is built from TRBV30 and TRBJ2-1; a weak D match, TRBD2 (6 bases). Germline-derived CDR1 and CDR2 are GTSNPN and SVGIG (reference sequence). Trimming cost V 5 bases and J 3 bases, with 23 bases left between them. This CDR3 spans 17 amino acids. The CDR3 reads CAWGPQSGRPFYNEQFF. The CDR3, as DNA: TGTGCCTGGGGGCCCCAATCGGGGAGGCCGTTCTACAATGAGCAGTTCTTC.

V and J are TRBV4-1 and TRBJ2-1; TRBD1 aligns across 9 bases. The CDR3 extends over 16 amino acids. V shed 7 bases and J 4 bases; nucleotides not matched to a gene: 11. Germline loops: CDR1 MGHRA, CDR2 YSYEKL. The chain's CDR3 is CASTPRGTGIYNEQFF. The DNA for the CDR3 is TGCGCCAGCACCCCGAGGGGGACAGGGATTTACAATGAGCAGTTCTTC.

V is TRBV7-8 and J is TRBJ1-2; a weak D match, TRBD1 (6 bases). Trimming stripped 3 bases from V and 3 bases from J, with 11 bases between. Germline V gene data show CDR1 as SGHVS and CDR2 as FQNEAQ. The CDR3 has 14 residues. CDR3 region: CASSLTGGDYGYTF. CDR3 in DNA: TGTGCCAGCAGCTTGACCGGGGGCGACTATGGCTACACCTTC.

CDR3: CASSATPGQGSSGANVLTF. CDR3 in DNA: TGTGCCAGCAGTGCTACCCCGGGACAGGGGAGCTCTGGGGCCAACGTCCTGACTTTC. The rearrangement uses TRBV6-1 and TRBJ2-6; TRBD1 matches at 10 bases. The trim removed 4 bases at V and 0 bases at J, leaving 9 bases unmatched. Germline V gene lookup returns CDR1 MNHNS and CDR2 SASEGT. The CDR3 runs to 19 residues.

CDR3 region: CASSEDYTDTQYF. CDR3 bases: TGTGCCAGCAGTGAAGACTACACAGATACGCAGTATTTT. The chain carries TRBV2 and TRBJ2-3, with no clear D. Looked up from germline, CDR1 is SNHLY and CDR2 is FYNNEI. With 1 base removed from V and 2 bases from J, the gap between germline ends came to 4 bases. There are 13 residues in the CDR3.

The chain carries TRBV30 and TRBJ1-1; TRBD1 matches at 9 bases. Losses at the gene ends were 3 bases for V and 5 bases for J; bases not matched to a gene: 7. CDR3 length: 14 residues. Per germline, CDR1 GTSNPN and CDR2 SVGIG (reference sequence). CDR3 in amino acids: CAWRGGQGLTEAFF. CDR3 nucleotides: TGTGCCTGGAGGGGGGGACAGGGTTTGACTGAAGCTTTCTTT.

The rearrangement joins TRBV21-1 to TRBJ2-5; TRBD2, as called in the table, went unchecked against the DNA. TRBV21-1 is termed a pseudogene. The CDR3 runs 21 residues. The CDR3 protein is CASSKVPRPWTSGLNQETQYF. The CDR3 nucleotides are TGTGCCAGCAGCAAAGTGCCCAGACCCTGGACTAGCGGTCTAAACCAAGAGACCCAGTACTTC.

The rearrangement joins TRBV3-1 (or the pseudogene TRBV3-2) to TRBJ1-2; D unclear. The length of the CDR3 is 15 residues. Germline CDR1 is LGHDT and CDR2 is YNNKEL (reference sequence). With 2 bases removed from V and 6 bases from J, the gap between germline ends came to 16 bases. CDR3 amino acids: CASSQNTGPLDGYTF. The DNA for the CDR3 is TGTGCCAGCAGCCAAAACACCGGACCCTTGGATGGCTACACCTTC.

As for this clone: In the same sample, other DNA sequences code for this CDR3. The genes are TRBV4-3 and TRBJ2-3; TRBD2 is a possible D gene (6 bases). Germline assignment: CDR1 LGHNA and CDR2 YSLEER. Between the trimmed V and J ends, which lost 2 bases and 3 bases, there was a span of 15 bases. The CDR3 contains 16 residues. The CDR3 DNA sequence: TGCGCCAGCAGCCAAAATTTGGCGGGGATAACAGATACGCAGTATTTT. Translated: CASSQNLAGITDTQYF.

V and J are TRBV29-1 and TRBJ2-2, with D uncertain. The CDR3 extends over 12 amino acids. The germline V gene has CDR1 SQVTM and CDR2 ANQGSEA. Trimming removed 7 bases at V and 2 bases at J, with 8 bases between. The CDR3 loop is CSGVENTGELFF. The DNA of the CDR3 is TGCAGCGGAGTAGAAAACACCGGGGAGCTGTTTTTT.

The J gene is TRBJ2-7, the V gene TRBV5-6; TRBD2 aligns across 8 bases. This CDR3 is 16 amino acids long. V lost 0 bases, J lost 3 bases, and 8 bases stayed unmatched. Germline V lookup: CDR1 SGHDT, CDR2 YYEEEE. CDR3 loop: CASSLVGRVEGYEQYF. The CDR3 DNA reads TGTGCCAGCAGCTTGGTCGGGAGGGTGGAGGGCTACGAGCAGTACTTC.

This rearrangement joins TRBV5-5 to TRBJ1-3; possibly TRBD1 for D (5 bases). CDR1 is SGHKS, CDR2 YYEKEE, per germline (reference sequence). This CDR3 is built from 15 residues. Trimming removed 4 bases from V and 0 bases from J, with 11 bases in between. The CDR3 region has the DNA TGTGCCAGCAGCGCCCGGGGGTCCTCTGGAAACACCATATATTTT. It codes for CASSARGSSGNTIYF.